The 21 T cell receptor beta chains below all came from one sample that was sequenced in a study of blood T cell repertoires in COVID-19. TCRdb keeps only in-frame clones here, not all; method: immunoSEQ multiplex PCR. Here the sample spans roughly 100,000 clones, about nine tenths being singletons. Sequencing was carried out using peripheral blood. The receptors derive from a woman in her 50s with COVID-19, enrolled during active disease.

This clone appeared once. The chain is built from TRBV30 and TRBJ1-2; maybe TRBD1 (6 bases). Germline CDR1 is GTSNPN and CDR2 is SVGIG (reference sequence). The CDR3 consists of 12 residues. V lost 3 bases and J 4 bases, leaving 9 bases between the germline ends. The CDR3 spells CAWRGGGYGYTF. The CDR3 DNA reads TGTGCCTGGAGAGGGGGTGGCTATGGCTACACCTTC.

The rearrangement joins TRBV11-3 to TRBJ2-1; possibly TRBD2 for D (5 bases). Germline CDR1 and CDR2: SGHNT and YENEEA. With 2 bases removed from V and 3 bases from J, the gap between germline ends came to 17 bases. The CDR3 length is 17 residues. For the CDR3, the DNA is TGTGCCAGCAGCTTATCTAAAGTGCGAGGGAACTACAATGAGCAGTTCTTC. Translation gives CASSLSKVRGNYNEQFF.

The chain has TRBV4-2 and TRBJ2-5, with TRBD2 matching over 9 bases. The CDR3 covers 14 residues. The V segment lost 0 bases and the J segment 5 bases; nucleotides outside the gene matches: 1. Germline lookup yields CDR1 LGHNA and CDR2 YNFKEQ. CDR3 amino acids: CASSQDLAGETQYF. The CDR3 nucleotides are TGTGCCAGCAGCCAAGATCTAGCGGGGGAGACCCAGTACTTC.

The rearrangement uses TRBV7-2 and TRBJ1-2; 11 bases agree with TRBD1. J lost 4 bases, V lost 5 bases, and 6 bases had no gene match. Germline loops: CDR1 SGHTA, CDR2 FQGNSA. The CDR3 loop spans 15 amino acids. The CDR3 region is CASSPRGQGAYGYTF. In DNA form, the CDR3 reads TGTGCCAGCAGCCCTCGCGGACAGGGGGCCTATGGCTACACCTTC. The whole variable domain, filled in from reference TRBV7-2 and TRBJ1-2, reads GAGVSQSPSNKVTEKGKDVELRCDPISGHTALYWYRQSLGQGLEFLIYFQGNSAPDKSGLPSDRFSAERTGGSVSTLTIQRTQQEDSAVYLCASSPRGQGAYGYTFGSGTRLTVV.

The V call is TRBV6-5, the J call TRBJ1-3, with 7 bases aligning to TRBD1. The CDR3 contains 14 residues. Germline V gives CDR1 MNHEY, CDR2 SVGAGI. The J segment lost 8 bases and the V segment lost 0 bases, leaving 4 bases of the junction unmatched. The DNA of the CDR3 is TGTGCCAGCAGTTACTCGTCCAGGGGGTACACCATATATTTT. Its protein is CASSYSSRGYTIYF.

This sequence joins TRBV6-5 and TRBJ1-2; 7 bases agree with TRBD1. Losses at the gene ends were 5 bases for V and 10 bases for J; bases not matched to a gene: 10. Germline V gives CDR1 MNHEY, CDR2 SVGAGI. CDR3 length: 13 residues. The CDR3 coding sequence is TGTGCCAGCAGTCACAGGGTCCAGGGGGACTACACCTTC. This codes for CASSHRVQGDYTF.

The genes are TRBV5-8 and TRBJ1-2, with D tentatively TRBD1 (5 bases). The germline V gene encodes CDR1 SGHTS and CDR2 YDEGEE. V was trimmed by 1 base and J by 14 bases, leaving 12 bases between them. There are 11 residues in the CDR3. CDR3 in DNA: TGTGCCAGCAGCTTGAACTGGGGCTGGACCTTC. Encoded protein: CASSLNWGWTF.

This clone was seen once. The chain carries TRBV12-3 or TRBV12-4 and TRBJ1-2; no clear D. The CDR3 is 13 residues long. Trimming took 5 bases from V and 2 from J, leaving 9 bases between them. The CDR3 DNA follows: TGTGCCAGCAGTCAGAACACCAACTATGGCTACACCTTC. Translated, it gives CASSQNTNYGYTF.

V gene TRBV11-3 combines with J gene TRBJ2-5; the match to TRBD2 covers 7 bases. The germline gives CDR1 SGHNT, CDR2 YENEEA. CDR3 length: 14 residues. V was clipped by 4 bases and J by 3 bases; unmatched bases: 5. The DNA of the CDR3 is TGTGCCAGCAGCTCCCCAGGGAGGGAAGAGACCCAGTACTTC. Residues: CASSSPGREETQYF. Full variable domain (missing parts from reference TRBV11-3 and TRBJ2-5): EAGVVQSPRYKIIEKKQPVAFWCNPISGHNTLYWYLQNLGQGPELLIRYENEEAVDDSQLPKDRFSAERLKGVDSTLKIQPAELGDSAVYLCASSSPGREETQYFGPGTRLLVL.

The rearrangement uses TRBV5-1 and TRBJ2-2; 9 bases map to TRBD1. Unmatched junction bases numbered 4, after V lost 0 bases and J lost 4 bases. CDR1 and CDR2 from the germline V gene are SGHRS and YFSETQ. The CDR3 covers 16 residues. The CDR3 loop reads CASSLGGTGSTGELFF. The CDR3 DNA follows: TGCGCCAGCAGCTTGGGTGGGACAGGGTCCACCGGGGAGCTGTTTTTT.

The J gene is TRBJ2-7, the V gene TRBV11-3; possible D gene TRBD1, 6 bases. Germline V gene data show CDR1 as SGHNT and CDR2 as YENEEA. The CDR3 is 13 amino acids. Trimming pared 5 bases from V and 3 bases from J, leaving 11 bases between. Written as DNA, the CDR3 is TGTGCCAGCAGCCCCGGGACAAACTACGAGCAGTACTTC. It specifies CASSPGTNYEQYF.

This clone was detected a few times. The V gene is TRBV6-5, the J gene TRBJ2-2; D ambiguous. V shed 2 bases and J shed 7 bases, with 8 bases lying between them. The V gene's germline CDR1 is MNHEY and CDR2 SVGAGI. The CDR3 is 13 residues long. CDR3 nucleotides: TGTGCCAGCAGTTACGGCCAGTTCGGGGAGCTGTTTTTT. As protein: CASSYGQFGELFF.

In DNA, the CDR3 is TGTGCCAGCAGCCCTGGGACACCGTGGTTGGAGCCCCAGCATTTT. Its translation is CASSPGTPWLEPQHF. The chain links TRBV3-1 (or the pseudogene TRBV3-2) to TRBJ1-5; perhaps TRBD1 as D (6 bases). Per germline, CDR1 LGHDT and CDR2 YNNKEL (reference sequence). The CDR3 runs 15 residues. V dropped 4 bases and J dropped 8 bases, with 18 bases sitting between them.

This chain connects TRBV30 to TRBJ1-2; tentatively, D is TRBD1 (6 bases). V was clipped by 4 bases and J by 10 bases, with 13 bases between them. Germline CDR1 is GTSNPN and CDR2 is SVGIG (reference sequence). The CDR3 runs 11 residues. CDR3 region: CAWITRGDYTF. For the CDR3, the DNA is TGTGCCTGGATTACCAGGGGAGACTACACCTTC.

The chain couples TRBV5-1 to TRBJ2-1; 9 nucleotides match TRBD2. The CDR3 runs to 15 residues. Germline V gene sequence: CDR1 SGHRS, CDR2 YFSETQ. V dropped 4 bases and J dropped 1; count of bases not matched to a gene: 3. CDR3 nucleotide sequence: TGCGCCAGCAGCGTTAGCGGGGGATCCTACAATGAGCAGTTCTTC. It yields the protein CASSVSGGSYNEQFF.

The V call is TRBV19, the J call TRBJ2-7; 10 bases are shared with TRBD1. CDR1 and CDR2 (germline): LNHDA, SQIVND (reference sequence). The CDR3 extends over 16 amino acids. With V trimmed by 7 bases and J by 2 bases, 11 bases remained unmatched. This chain's CDR3 is CASTPVSGQGAYEQYF. CDR3 sequence (DNA): TGTGCCAGTACCCCGGTGTCCGGACAGGGGGCCTACGAGCAGTACTTC.

V usage is TRBV19 and J usage is TRBJ1-1, with a weak D call TRBD1 (5 bases). The V end lost 4 bases, the J end lost 2 bases, and 14 bases lay between the germline ends. CDR1 LNHDA and CDR2 SQIVND come from the germline V gene (reference sequence). The CDR3 is 15 amino acids. CDR3 in amino acids: CASSTTGHPNTEAFF. Written as DNA, the CDR3 is TGTGCCAGTAGTACTACCGGACACCCAAACACTGAAGCTTTCTTT.

The V call is TRBV6-5, the J call TRBJ2-3, with D unresolved. The CDR3 totals 14 residues. V lost 0 bases and J 6 bases, leaving 10 bases between the germline ends. Germline CDR1 and CDR2: MNHEY and SVGAGI. CDR3 DNA sequence: TGTGCCAGCAGTTACTCAGGCTCCGGGGATACGCAGTATTTT. Protein product: CASSYSGSGDTQYF.

The chain carries TRBV20-1 and TRBJ2-7; no reliable D call. The ends were cut back, 3 bases at V and 3 bases at J, with 15 bases in the middle. This CDR3 contains 14 residues. The germline V gene has CDR1 DFQATT and CDR2 SNEGSKA (reference sequence). CDR3 residues: CSASRSGTGYEQYF. The CDR3, as DNA: TGCAGTGCTAGTCGATCGGGTACGGGCTACGAGCAGTACTTC.

The rearrangement uses TRBV6-6 and TRBJ1-2; the D is unclear. The length of the CDR3 is 14 residues. The germline V gene has CDR1 MNHNY and CDR2 SVGAGI (reference sequence). The V gene lost 0 bases and the J gene lost 8 bases, with 13 bases spanning the gap. In DNA, the CDR3 is TGTGCCAGCAGTTACTCGCCGGCAGGAGGGGGCTACACCTTC. Its translation: CASSYSPAGGGYTF.

V usage is TRBV9 and J usage is TRBJ1-3; no clear D gene. This CDR3 is built from 20 residues. Germline lookup yields CDR1 SGDLS and CDR2 YYNGEE. Trimming left V 0 bases short and J 0 bases short, with 22 bases between. CDR3 DNA sequence: TGTGCCAGCAGCGTAGAAACTCAGGTACCCTATCTGAGCTCTGGAAACACCATATATTTT. The encoded protein is CASSVETQVPYLSSGNTIYF.